The 27 T cell receptor beta chains below come from one sample, sequenced in a study of shared clonotypes between healthy human individuals. Assay used: immunoSEQ multiplex PCR; TCRdb lists only in-frame clones, some missing. The sample carries fewer than 1 million clones, just over 95% recorded once. Naive CD8 isolation took CD45RO-negative cells positively selected for CCR7 and excluded terminally differentiated effector memory CD45RA+ cells. The sequenced material came from naive CD8+ T cells sorted from blood. Receptors originate from a man in his thirties or forties in good health.

This rearrangement joins TRBV28 to TRBJ2-4; the D gene is possibly TRBD1 (6 bases). The germline V gene has CDR1 MDHEN and CDR2 SYDVKM. The CDR3 extends over 14 amino acids. Trimming took 0 bases from V and 6 from J, leaving 9 bases between them. The CDR3 loop is CASSLWGARNIQYF. Written as DNA, the CDR3 is TGTGCCAGCAGTTTATGGGGGGCGCGAAACATTCAGTACTTC.

The chain links TRBV7-7 to TRBJ1-1; D is undetermined. Trimming shortened V by 6 bases and J by 1 base, and 9 bases separated the two germline ends. Germline V gene data show CDR1 as SSHAT and CDR2 as FNYEAQ (reference sequence). This CDR3 is built from 13 residues. This CDR3 reads CASSLGTNTEAFF. The CDR3, as DNA: TGTGCCAGCAGTCTAGGCACGAACACTGAAGCTTTCTTT.

The genes are TRBV7-9 and TRBJ2-1, with D tentatively TRBD1 or TRBD2 (5 bases each). Germline V gene sequence: CDR1 SEHNR, CDR2 FQNEAQ (reference sequence). CDR3 length: 17 amino acids. With 5 bases removed from V and 0 bases from J, the gap between germline ends came to 17 bases. The CDR3: CASSGIRDHNSYNEQFF. Written as DNA, the CDR3 is TGTGCCAGCAGCGGTATCCGGGACCATAACTCCTACAATGAGCAGTTCTTC.

V usage is TRBV4-3 and J usage is TRBJ2-2; 8 nucleotides agree with TRBD2. This CDR3 region has 17 residues. From germline, CDR1 is LGHNA and CDR2 YSLEER. The V segment lost 0 bases and the J segment 6 bases; nucleotides outside the gene matches: 9. CDR3 sequence (DNA): TGCGCCAGCAGCCAAGATCTGATCGGGAGGGGAGCCGGGGAGCTGTTTTTT. This sequence encodes CASSQDLIGRGAGELFF.

This chain uses TRBV5-1 with TRBJ1-1, with TRBD1 matching over 11 bases. The CDR3 runs 18 residues. Germline lookup yields CDR1 SGHRS and CDR2 YFSETQ. V lost 2 bases and J lost 5; bases outside the gene matches: 14. This CDR3 reads CASSLNPGTGGLSTEAFF. In DNA form, the CDR3 reads TGCGCCAGCAGCTTAAACCCCGGGACAGGGGGTCTGAGTACTGAAGCTTTCTTT.

This chain links TRBV5-6 with TRBJ2-5; TRBD1 aligns across 8 bases. The germline gives CDR1 SGHDT, CDR2 YYEEEE. This CDR3 is built from 17 residues. V shed 2 bases, J shed 5 bases, and the junction held 14 bases outside the gene matches. This chain's CDR3 is CASSFTAGGVRTETQYF. The CDR3 bases are TGTGCCAGCAGCTTCACGGCAGGGGGCGTGAGGACGGAGACCCAGTACTTC.

The rearrangement joins TRBV7-2 to TRBJ2-3; D not resolved. CDR1 is SGHTA and CDR2 is FQGNSA in the germline V gene. CDR3 length equals 17 residues. Deletions cut 0 bases from V and 6 bases from J, with 19 bases between. The CDR3 bases are TGTGCCAGCAGCTTAGCAACCCCTCTCCTCCCTCCGGATACGCAGTATTTT. It specifies CASSLATPLLPPDTQYF.

The chain combines TRBV6-1 with TRBJ2-3; possible D gene TRBD1, 5 bases. The V and J ends lost 4 bases and 4 bases respectively, with 18 bases between them. Germline CDR1 is MNHNS and CDR2 is SASEGT. The CDR3 covers 16 residues. The CDR3 nucleotides read TGTGCCAGCAGTGTAGGGGCTTCTATCAGCGCAGATACGCAGTATTTT. It encodes CASSVGASISADTQYF.

Comments on this clone: Mismatch with germline at one junction end may stem from a read error. V usage is TRBV6-1 and J usage is TRBJ2-7; 7 bases fit TRBD1. The CDR3 is made up of 16 amino acids. Germline V lookup: CDR1 MNHNS, CDR2 SASEGT. The CDR3 sequence: CASREDTGTVSYEQYF. In DNA form, the CDR3 reads TGTGCCAGCAGGGAAGACACCGGGACAGTCTCCTACGAGCAGTACTTC.

This sequence joins TRBV28 and TRBJ2-1, with 7 bases aligning to TRBD2. With V trimmed by 6 bases and J by 10 bases, 12 bases remained unmatched. Germline CDR1 MDHEN, CDR2 SYDVKM. The CDR3 consists of 14 residues. The CDR3 here is CASSPRLALEEQFF. The CDR3 nucleotides read TGTGCCAGCAGCCCGCGACTAGCACTCGAAGAGCAGTTCTTC.

The chain links TRBV6-4 to TRBJ2-1; D is unresolved. CDR3 length: 13 amino acids. V lost 0 bases to trimming and J lost 10 bases, with 10 bases between them. Per the germline V gene, CDR1 is MRHNA and CDR2 is SNTAGT. This CDR3 reads CASSDSTAGEQFF. CDR3 DNA sequence: TGTGCCAGCAGTGACTCCACGGCCGGGGAGCAGTTCTTC.

Only one count was recorded for this clone. V and J are TRBV28 and TRBJ2-7; D ambiguous. The CDR3 sequence is 14 residues long. CDR1 is MDHEN and CDR2 is SYDVKM in the germline V gene. Trimming removed 5 bases from V and 3 bases from J, with 14 bases in between. CDR3 region: CASSNDNIHYEQYF. The CDR3 DNA reads TGTGCCAGCAGTAATGACAATATCCACTACGAGCAGTACTTC.

This sequence joins TRBV2 and TRBJ2-3; no definite D call. The V and J ends lost 3 bases and 1 base respectively, with 11 bases between them. CDR1 is SNHLY and CDR2 is FYNNEI in the germline V gene. The length of the CDR3 is 15 residues. The CDR3 coding sequence is TGTGCCAGCAGTGATAGCTTCTCACGCACAGATACGCAGTATTTT. Translating gives CASSDSFSRTDTQYF.

This chain joins TRBV7-9 and TRBJ2-3; 7 positions agree with TRBD2. Germline lookup yields CDR1 SEHNR and CDR2 FQNEAQ (reference sequence). The CDR3 covers 14 residues. Trimming cost V 5 bases and J 3 bases; bases outside gene matches: 5. The DNA for the CDR3 is TGTGCCAGCAGCACTGGACTAGGGACAGATACGCAGTATTTT. Its translation is CASSTGLGTDTQYF.

The V gene is TRBV5-1, the J gene TRBJ2-2; TRBD1 matches at 9 bases. The CDR3 loop spans 20 amino acids. Germline trimming cut 3 bases from V and 0 bases from J; bases unmatched to any gene: 15. Germline CDR1 and CDR2: SGHRS and YFSETQ. The chain's CDR3 is CASSSGWRDRANTNTGELFF. The CDR3 DNA reads as TGCGCCAGCAGCTCGGGGTGGCGGGACAGGGCTAACACGAACACCGGGGAGCTGTTTTTT.

The rearrangement joins TRBV7-9 to TRBJ2-7; 8 bases map to TRBD1. The CDR3 is 13 residues long. In germline, CDR1 is SEHNR, CDR2 FQNEAQ (reference sequence). Unmatched junction bases numbered 1, after V lost 6 bases and J lost 0 bases. Here the CDR3 reads CASRTGGSYEQYF. The CDR3 nucleotides are TGTGCCAGCAGAACAGGGGGCTCCTACGAGCAGTACTTC.

V and J are TRBV5-1 and TRBJ2-5, with D unresolved. Trimming cost V 0 bases and J 1 base, with 10 bases left between them. The CDR3 has 15 amino acids. CDR1 is SGHRS and CDR2 is YFSETQ in the germline V gene. Written as DNA, the CDR3 is TGCGCCAGCAGCTTGGCTGAAAGACCCCAAGAGACCCAGTACTTC. It specifies CASSLAERPQETQYF. The full variable domain, in which reference TRBV5-1 and TRBJ2-5 provide the parts outside the CDR3, is KAGVTQTPRYLIKTRGQQVTLSCSPISGHRSVSWYQQTPGQGLQFLFEYFSETQRNKGNFPGRFSGRQFSNSRSEMNVSTLELGDSALYLCASSLAERPQETQYFGPGTRLLVL.

The genes are TRBV4-3 and TRBJ2-7; 10 bases map to TRBD1. With V trimmed by 0 bases and J by 7 bases, 9 bases remained unmatched. The CDR3 spans 16 residues. Per the germline V gene, CDR1 is LGHNA and CDR2 is YSLEER. CDR3 sequence (DNA): TGCGCCAGCAGCCAAGATAGTGGACAGGGGGTGAGGGAGCAGTACTTC. It translates to CASSQDSGQGVREQYF.

Only one count was recorded for this clone. This chain uses TRBV7-2 with TRBJ2-1; perhaps D is TRBD1 or TRBD2 (6 bases each). Germline CDR1 reads SGHTA; CDR2 reads FQGNSA. V was pared by 1 base and J by 0 bases, with 10 bases between. The CDR3 spans 16 residues. This CDR3 reads CASSLGLGGSYNEQFF. The CDR3 DNA reads as TGTGCCAGCAGCTTAGGACTAGGGGGCTCCTACAATGAGCAGTTCTTC.

The V call is TRBV11-3, the J call TRBJ2-5; maybe TRBD2 (6 bases). Trimming pared 2 bases from V and 5 bases from J, leaving 9 bases between. The CDR3 spans 13 residues. Germline lookup yields CDR1 SGHNT and CDR2 YENEEA. The DNA of the CDR3 is TGTGCCAGCAGCTTACGGGGGTCGGAGACCCAGTACTTC. As protein: CASSLRGSETQYF.

The chain uses TRBV7-2 and TRBJ2-3; 12 positions agree with TRBD2. This CDR3 contains 16 residues. CDR1 and CDR2 from the germline V gene are SGHTA and FQGNSA. Trimming removed 5 bases from V and 6 bases from J; junction bases left unmatched: 9. This CDR3 is CASSMGLAGLGDTQYF. The DNA for the CDR3 is TGTGCCAGCAGCATGGGACTAGCGGGCCTCGGGGATACGCAGTATTTT.

The chain employs TRBV2 and TRBJ2-1, with D perhaps matching TRBD2 (5 bases). V was clipped by 4 bases and J by 5 bases, with 9 bases between them. The V gene's germline CDR1 is SNHLY and CDR2 FYNNEI. The length of the CDR3 is 13 residues. This chain's CDR3 is CASSVGLNNEQFF. Written as DNA, the CDR3 is TGTGCCAGCAGTGTAGGACTCAACAATGAGCAGTTCTTC.

The CDR3 reads CASSSASGSSGFYEQYF. The CDR3 DNA reads as TGTGCCAGCAGCTCAGCTAGCGGGAGTTCGGGTTTCTACGAGCAGTACTTC. The chain couples TRBV7-9 to TRBJ2-7; 10 bases map to TRBD2. The CDR3 covers 17 residues. Germline values: CDR1 SEHNR, CDR2 FQNEAQ (reference sequence). The junction had 12 bases not matched to a gene; V was cut back by 4 bases and J by 3 bases.

This clone was recorded once. The J gene is TRBJ2-5, the V gene TRBV6-5; tentatively, D is TRBD1 (6 bases). The CDR3 runs to 14 residues. Germline V gene data show CDR1 as MNHEY and CDR2 as SVGAGI. Trimming cost V 2 bases and J 3 bases, with 10 bases left between them. CDR3: CASSYVQGEETQYF. As DNA, the CDR3 is TGTGCCAGCAGTTACGTACAGGGTGAAGAGACCCAGTACTTC.

This chain uses TRBV6-1 with TRBJ1-4; D not certain. Germline assignment: CDR1 MNHNS and CDR2 SASEGT. The V end lost 7 bases, the J end lost 0 bases, and 9 bases lay between the germline ends. The CDR3 is made up of 14 amino acids. CDR3 amino acids: CASTLEATNEKLFF. The CDR3 nucleotides read TGTGCCAGCACCCTGGAAGCAACTAATGAAAAACTGTTTTTT.

V usage is TRBV27 and J usage is TRBJ2-2; TRBD2 matches 7 bases. Germline CDR1 reads MNHEY; CDR2 reads SMNVEV (reference sequence). Trimming at V came to 2 bases and at J to 1 base, leaving 10 bases not matched to a gene. This CDR3 region has 18 residues. Written as DNA, the CDR3 is TGTGCCAGCAGTTTACGGACCCAGGGACTAAAGAACACCGGGGAGCTGTTTTTT. Protein product: CASSLRTQGLKNTGELFF.

This chain joins TRBV5-1 and TRBJ2-7; 8 nucleotides agree with TRBD1. V dropped 4 bases and J dropped 1; count of bases not matched to a gene: 7. The CDR3 loop spans 15 amino acids. In germline, CDR1 is SGHRS, CDR2 YFSETQ. The CDR3 sequence is CASSTGQGPSYEQYF. CDR3 bases: TGCGCCAGCAGCACCGGACAGGGACCTTCCTACGAGCAGTACTTC.